This T cell receptor beta chain was documented in a study of identical twins' blood T cells. For the study at large: About 50 million reads covered about 6 alpha-chain and about 6 beta-chain libraries.

Study-wide findings and caveats: Twins shared about as many clonotypes as their cloneset sizes predicted. Each donor's most abundant TCRbeta clonotypes shared more CDR3 sequences with her twin than unrelated donors.

For this clonotype: The antigen is unknown.

In TCRdb, the 5' RACE reads were re-called with MiXCR into one record per CDR3 protein. This sample carries hundreds of thousands of distinct CDR3 sequences, 28% of them seen once, and the ten largest clones take about 6%. V dropped 5 bases and J dropped 7; count of bases not matched to a gene: 14. The CDR3 covers 16 residues. This clonotype was sampled from a woman aged 18-55 years in good health. The sample consisted of PBMCs. V usage is TRBV12-3 or TRBV12-4 and J usage is TRBJ1-5, with 7 bases that match TRBD1. The CDR3 nucleotides read TGTGCCAGCAGTGCCATCCAGGGGGTTGGAGGCCAGCCCCAGCATTTT. Translating gives CASSAIQGVGGQPQHF.